This T cell receptor beta chain is drawn from a study of T cell repertoires in cytomegalovirus infection. The overall study: As its CMV epitopes, the study selected recently identified HLA-C-restricted and well-studied HLA-B-restricted targets.

Germline V gene data show CDR1 as SGHAT and CDR2 as FQDESV (reference sequence). Trimming left V 5 bases short and J 2 bases short, with 13 bases between. The CDR3 is 15 amino acids. Overall study results and limits: Dominating the ex vivo response were TCR beta clonotypes that were CMV-specific and HLA-C-restricted. Accumulated public TCR beta family frequency recognized individuals carrying CMV together with the relevant HLA.

TCRdb re-derived calls from the reads in MiXCR, one entry per CDR3 protein. In the table there are hundreds of thousands of distinct CDR3 sequences, less than 40% of which are singletons. On this clonotype: No antigen is known for it.

This TCR was sampled from a human donor in good health (CMV status not recorded). Some clones in this sample may be carry-over from other donors' samples. The rearrangement uses TRBV11-1 and TRBJ2-1; perhaps TRBD2 as D (6 bases). The source material was cultured CD8+ T cells from PBMCs, sampled from culture after CMV antigen stimulation. The DNA of the CDR3 is TGTGCCAGCAGCCTCGGCTGGGGGGCCTACAATGAGCAGTTCTTC. This translates into CASSLGWGAYNEQFF.